This T cell receptor (beta chain) was captured by sequencing in a study of blood T cell repertoires in COVID-19. Study as a whole: Acute-phase and convalescent COVID-19 samples originated in the United States, Italy and Spain. T cells, B-cell-depleted T cells, or PBMCs supplied cDNA or gDNA.

The germline V gene encodes CDR1 SGHRS and CDR2 YFSETQ. V lost 1 base, J lost 0 bases, and 2 bases stayed unmatched. The CDR3 loop spans 16 amino acids. Under the authors' procedure: Amplification of reference gene primers provided the estimated nucleated cell counts. Here immunoSEQ multiplex PCR was the method, and the copy in TCRdb shows in-frame clones only, minus some. V, J and clone size are taken as reported in that table, and D and trimming were inferred from the DNA itself. The data contain approximately 160,000 clones, over 80% of them singletons. The sequence was obtained from an older woman with acute or convalescent COVID-19. The V gene is TRBV5-1, the J gene TRBJ2-1; 9 bases align to TRBD2. Sequencing was carried out using peripheral blood. CDR3 in amino acids: CASSLLAGPSYNEQFF. CDR3 nucleotide sequence: TGCGCCAGCAGCTTGCTAGCGGGGCCCTCCTACAATGAGCAGTTCTTC.